These T cell receptor beta chains were read from a single sample in a study of blood T cell repertoires in COVID-19. Sequenced by immunoSEQ multiplex PCR; TCRdb stores in-frame clones only, minus some. The table shows around 71,000 clones, with approximately 80% occurring only once. Sequencing was performed on peripheral blood. These receptors were obtained from a man aged 70-80 years with acute or convalescent COVID-19. The CDR3 runs from the conserved cysteine through the conserved F or W. A D gene is named only where the DNA matches it firmly. Clone size is shown for a subset of rows, as once, few, many or a class of expanded clone.

clone_size j_call cdr3_length d_call v_call cdr3_nt cdr3_aa
once TRBJ2-2 14 - TRBV19 TGTGCCAGTAGTATGGTACCGGGGGCCGGGGAGCTGTTTTTT CASSMVPGAGELFF
- TRBJ2-5 15 TRBD2 TRBV6-5 TGTGCCAGCAGTTTGGTTCTAGCGGACCAAGAGACCCAGTACTTC CASSLVLADQETQYF
- TRBJ2-3 16 TRBD2 TRBV19 TGTGCCAGTAGTATTGGACTAGCGGGAGGGCTAGATACGCAGTATTTT CASSIGLAGGLDTQYF
- TRBJ1-1 15 - TRBV6-2/TRBV6-3 TGTGCCAGCAGTACCAGGGGAACCGTGAACACTGAAGCTTTCTTT CASSTRGTVNTEAFF
once TRBJ2-1 15 TRBD1 TRBV6-2/TRBV6-3 TGTGCCAGCAGTTACGACAGGGGGTCCGTAAGTGAGCAGTTCTTC CASSYDRGSVSEQFF
- TRBJ2-1 13 TRBD1 TRBV30 TGTGCCTGGAGTTCCACAGGGGGACCGGAGCAGTTCTTC CAWSSTGGPEQFF
- TRBJ2-7 11 - TRBV20-1 TGCAGTGCTAGCTGGTCGAGGGAGCAGTACTTC CSASWSREQYF
- TRBJ1-6 13 - TRBV30 TGTGCCTGGAGTGGACAGGCCGAGTCACCCCTCCACTTT CAWSGQAESPLHF
- TRBJ1-1 13 - TRBV29-1 TGCAGCGCCGTCAAGGAACCGACATCACCTGGGTTCTTT CSAVKEPTSPGFF
- TRBJ2-5 16 TRBD2 TRBV30 TGTGCCTGGTCCGGGGGGACGGTTTCTGTCGCGGGGACCCAGTACTTC CAWSGGTVSVAGTQYF
- TRBJ1-2 14 - TRBV27 TGTGCCAGCAGTTTATCGTTAGCGGACTATGGCTACACCTTC CASSLSLADYGYTF
- TRBJ2-1 13 - TRBV7-8 TGTGCCAGCAGCCTGGACAGTTACAATGAGCAGTTCTTC CASSLDSYNEQFF
once TRBJ2-3 15 - TRBV5-4 TGTGCCAGCAGCTTAGCGGGTGGGAGGATTGATACGCAGTATTTT CASSLAGGRIDTQYF
- TRBJ2-3 12 - TRBV11-3 TGTGCCAGCAGCTTAGGTGGCACGACGCAGTATTTT CASSLGGTTQYF
- TRBJ1-2 16 TRBD1 TRBV9 TGTGCCAGCAGCGCCGATACCACAGGGGGTGGCTATGGCTACACCTTC CASSADTTGGGYGYTF
- TRBJ1-3 14 - TRBV19 TGTGCCAGTATGACAGGCCACTCTGGAAACACCATATATTTT CASMTGHSGNTIYF
once TRBJ2-7 14 TRBD1 TRBV12-5 TGTGCTAGTGGTTTGCGACCAGGGGGCAGCGAGCAGTACTTC CASGLRPGGSEQYF
- TRBJ2-2 15 TRBD1 TRBV6-5 TGTGCCAGCAGTCTTGACAGGGGCGTACCCGGGGAGCTGTTTTTT CASSLDRGVPGELFF
- TRBJ2-1 15 - TRBV11-3 TGTGCCAGCAGCTCTCGGGATGACTCCTACAATGAGCAGTTCTTC CASSSRDDSYNEQFF
- TRBJ1-2 17 - TRBV7-9 TGTGCCAGCAGCTTAGCGAACGCCCTCGGGGATAAGTATGGCTACACCTTC CASSLANALGDKYGYTF
few TRBJ1-2 13 - TRBV4-1 TGCGCCAGCAGCCAAGGACAATTCTATGGCTACACCTTC CASSQGQFYGYTF
once TRBJ2-5 15 TRBD2 TRBV3-1/TRBV3-2 TGTGCCAGCAGCCAGACAACTAGCGGGGCAGAGACCCAGTACTTC CASSQTTSGAETQYF
- TRBJ1-2 10 - TRBV20-1 TGCAGTGCCTTAGAGGATGGCTACACCTTC CSALEDGYTF
- TRBJ2-7 16 TRBD1 TRBV7-9 TGTGCCAGCAGCCCGACGAAGACAGGGAACTCCTACGAGCAGTACTTC CASSPTKTGNSYEQYF
- TRBJ2-3 16 - TRBV27 TGTGCCAGCAGTTTAAAGGCGGGACCTTGGAGAGATACGCAGTATTTT CASSLKAGPWRDTQYF
- TRBJ2-1 14 TRBD2 TRBV10-3 TGTGCCATCAGTGTTCGGACTAGCGACAATGAGCAGTTCTTC CAISVRTSDNEQFF
- TRBJ2-2 16 - TRBV14 TGTGCCAGCAGCAAGGGGCTCTCCGCGAACACCGGGGAGCTGTTTTTT CASSKGLSANTGELFF
- TRBJ1-5 14 - TRBV28 TGTGCCAGCAGGGAGACAGTGTCCGATCAGCCCCAGCATTTT CASRETVSDQPQHF
- TRBJ2-7 15 TRBD1 TRBV28 TGTGCCAGCAGTTTAACAGGGGGAATAACCTACGAGCAGTACTTC CASSLTGGITYEQYF
- TRBJ2-6 15 - TRBV19 TGTGCCAGTACCAAGACAGGTACCGGGGCCAACGTCCTGACTTTC CASTKTGTGANVLTF
- TRBJ2-1 13 TRBD2 TRBV30 TGTGTCCTCCGCGGGAGCATCTACAATGAGCAGTTCTTC CVLRGSIYNEQFF
- TRBJ2-1 18 TRBD1 TRBV11-3 TGTGCCAGCAGCCCGAGTCCCGGGACAGGGTTGAGTTACAATGAGCAGTTCTTC CASSPSPGTGLSYNEQFF
- TRBJ1-1 12 - TRBV12-3/TRBV12-4 TGTGCCAGCAGTTTAGCCCAGGGGCGAGCTTTCTTT CASSLAQGRAFF
- TRBJ1-4 14 - TRBV27 TGTGCCAGCAGTTTACAAGCGACTAATGAAAAACTGTTTTTT CASSLQATNEKLFF
- TRBJ2-3 17 - TRBV6-2/TRBV6-3 TGTGCCAGCAGTTCCATCCCCCTCGCGGGGTTAACAGATACGCAGTATTTT CASSSIPLAGLTDTQYF
- TRBJ2-1 16 TRBD2 TRBV5-8 TGTGCCAGCAGCCCCGGACTAGCGGGTCTATACAATGAGCAGTTCTTC CASSPGLAGLYNEQFF
- TRBJ2-7 15 TRBD1 TRBV6-5 TGTGCCAGCAGTCTCGGGACAGGGGACCTCTACGAGCAGTACTTC CASSLGTGDLYEQYF
once TRBJ2-5 15 - TRBV5-1 TGCGCCAGCAGCTTGGCAGGCAGGGTGGACGAGACCCAGTACTTC CASSLAGRVDETQYF
once TRBJ2-5 16 TRBD1 TRBV5-1 TGCGCCAGCAGCTTGGGGGACAGGTCCTTCTGGGAGACCCAGTACTTC CASSLGDRSFWETQYF
- TRBJ1-1 14 TRBD1 TRBV5-4 TGTGCCAGCAGACTAGGGGGCGTGAACACTGAAGCTTTCTTT CASRLGGVNTEAFF
- TRBJ2-4 15 TRBD1 TRBV9 TGTGCCAGCAGAAACAGCCCGGACAGGCGAGACATTCAGTACTTC CASRNSPDRRDIQYF
- TRBJ1-1 15 TRBD1 TRBV4-1 TGCGCCAGCAGCCAAGAGGGGACAGGGGGGACTGAAGCTTTCTTT CASSQEGTGGTEAFF
- TRBJ1-3 14 - TRBV4-1 TGCGCCAGCAGCCAAGCCGGGACAAGAAACACCATATATTTT CASSQAGTRNTIYF
- TRBJ2-3 14 - TRBV5-1 TGCGCCAGCAGCTCCCCGGGAGAAGGAGATACGCAGTATTTT CASSSPGEGDTQYF
- TRBJ1-1 16 TRBD1 TRBV7-2 TGTGCCAGCAGCTTAGCGGTGGGACAGTTGAACACTGAAGCTTTCTTT CASSLAVGQLNTEAFF
- TRBJ2-5 14 - TRBV5-4 TGTGCCAGCAGCCACGGGACTGCCCAAGAGACCCAGTACTTC CASSHGTAQETQYF
once TRBJ2-7 14 TRBD1 TRBV7-9 TGTGCCAGCAGCTCCACGGACAGGGAGTACGAGCAGTACTTC CASSSTDREYEQYF
- TRBJ1-1 15 - TRBV19 TGTGCCAGTAGTGCACTCAGGGGCCGGAACACTGAAGCTTTCTTT CASSALRGRNTEAFF
- TRBJ2-7 16 TRBD2 TRBV4-1 TGCGCCAGCAGCGGTCGTGTGGCTAGCGGAAACTACGAGCAGTACTTC CASSGRVASGNYEQYF
- TRBJ2-2 15 - TRBV11-1 TGTGCCAGCAGCTTAAGCCAGCGCGACACCGGGGAGCTGTTTTTT CASSLSQRDTGELFF
- TRBJ2-7 17 - TRBV19 TGTGCCAGTAGTAGGGGGCCCCGGGACGGAGGATCCTACGAGCAGTACTTC CASSRGPRDGGSYEQYF
- TRBJ1-2 14 TRBD1 TRBV6-5 TGTGCCAGCAGGCTCCGGGACAGACCCTATGGCTACACCTTC CASRLRDRPYGYTF
- TRBJ1-2 13 TRBD1 TRBV19 TGTGCCAGTAGTATCACGACAGGGGGAGGCTACACCTTC CASSITTGGGYTF